Sequencing of this T cell receptor beta chain was carried out in a study of vaccination and CD4 T cells after COVID-19. Across the study: Cells received overlapping spike peptides from SARS-CoV-2, HCoV-NL63, HCoV-OC43 and HCoV-229E as stimulation.

In the case of this clonotype: Its specificity is not known.

Treatment: roughly 10-day PBMC culture with coronavirus spike peptide pools or control peptides (ViraFEST assay). ViraFEST used peptide pools to expand antigen-specific T cells before TCR sequencing. The positive PCR dates, which preceded the US Alpha, Beta and Delta variants, fell between March and December 2020. Fresh IL-2 medium replaced half the culture medium on days 3 and 7. There are 13 residues in the CDR3. Germline CDR1 and CDR2: LNHNV and YYDKDF (reference sequence). J was trimmed by 3 bases and V by 5 bases; bases with no gene match: 3. The Oncomine TCR Beta short-read assay generated sequence data from the DNA of cultured CD4+ T cells. MiXCR was run by TCRdb on the PCR reads, yielding one entry per CDR3 protein. Of 3,000 to 4,000 distinct CDR3 sequences in the sample, less than 65% were seen once.

The gene calls are TRBV15 and TRBJ2-7; 8 bases map to TRBD1. This clonotype originated in a human donor who had recovered from COVID-19. Sequencing input: CD4+ T cells from blood, cultured in vitro. The CDR3 reads CATSPGGNYEQYF. In nucleotides, the CDR3 is TGTGCCACCAGCCCAGGGGGCAACTACGAGCAGTACTTC.